Below are 20 T cell receptor beta chains sequenced from a single sample in a study of shared clonotypes between healthy human individuals. Data came from immunoSEQ multiplex PCR; TCRdb stores just in-frame clones and leaves some out. The sample contains around 500,000 clones, about 85% of which appear only once. Sequenced: PBMCs. The receptors stem from a woman between 40 and 55 years old in good health. Some clones in this sample may be carry-over from other donors' samples.

This clone has a handful of counts. The chain employs TRBV7-2 and TRBJ2-7; the match to TRBD2 covers 14 bases. With 5 bases clipped from V and 2 bases from J, the junction kept 2 bases outside the gene matches. The CDR3 totals 15 residues. From germline, CDR1 is SGHTA and CDR2 FQGNSA. The chain's CDR3 is CASSPGLAGAYEQYF. For the CDR3, the DNA is TGTGCCAGCAGCCCGGGACTAGCGGGAGCCTACGAGCAGTACTTC.

The rearrangement joins TRBV28 to TRBJ1-4; no reliable D call. This CDR3 has 11 residues. Germline V gene sequence: CDR1 MDHEN, CDR2 SYDVKM. Trimming took off 6 bases at V and 7 bases at J, with 6 bases between the two ends. CDR3 sequence (DNA): TGTGCCAGCAGGGCTCCTGAAAAACTGTTTTTT. Residues: CASRAPEKLFF.

A word on this clone: The same CDR3 is also encoded by other DNA sequences in this sample. The chain employs TRBV28 and TRBJ2-3; D gene unclear. The CDR3 spans 13 residues. CDR1 and CDR2 from the germline V gene are MDHEN and SYDVKM. The V gene lost 3 bases and the J gene lost 3 bases, with 7 bases spanning the gap. This CDR3 is CASSLPSTDTQYF. CDR3 DNA: TGTGCCAGCAGTTTGCCCTCTACAGATACGCAGTATTTT. Looking up the rest from reference TRBV28 and TRBJ2-3 gives the full variable domain: DVKVTQSSRYLVKRTGEKVFLECVQDMDHENMFWYRQDPGLGLRLIYFSYDVKMKEKGDIPEGYSVSREKKERFSLILESASTNQTSMYLCASSLPSTDTQYFGPGTRLTVL.

The genes are TRBV11-2 and TRBJ2-1; 8 bases map to TRBD2. V shed 4 bases, J shed 4 bases, and the junction held 6 bases outside the gene matches. The CDR3 extends over 15 amino acids. Looked up from germline, CDR1 is SGHAT and CDR2 is FQNNGV. CDR3 region: CASSWGTRIYNEQFF. CDR3 bases: TGTGCCAGCAGCTGGGGGACTAGGATTTACAATGAGCAGTTCTTC. Combining the CDR3 with reference TRBV11-2 and TRBJ2-1 gives the whole variable domain EAGVAQSPRYKIIEKRQSVAFWCNPISGHATLYWYQQILGQGPKLLIQFQNNGVVDDSQLPKDRFSAERLKGVDSTLKIQPAKLEDSAVYLCASSWGTRIYNEQFFGPGTRLTVL.

The chain couples TRBV2 to TRBJ2-7; no clear D. Germline CDR1 reads SNHLY; CDR2 reads FYNNEI. There are 13 residues in the CDR3. Trimming took off 6 bases at V and 6 bases at J, with 15 bases between the two ends. The DNA for the CDR3 is TGTGCCAGCAGCTTGGACCAGGCAGGCGAGCAGTACTTC. It translates to CASSLDQAGEQYF.

The chain employs TRBV9 and TRBJ2-5, with 13 nucleotides matching TRBD2. Trimming cost V 4 bases and J 4 bases; bases outside gene matches: 7. Germline V gives CDR1 SGDLS, CDR2 YYNGEE. This CDR3 is 16 amino acids long. The CDR3 DNA is TGTGCCAGCAGCCCGCGGGGGACTAGCGGGATAGAGACCCAGTACTTC. Amino acid sequence: CASSPRGTSGIETQYF.

The J gene is TRBJ2-3, the V gene TRBV18; D call uncertain. The length of the CDR3 is 16 residues. Trimming pared 3 bases from V and 4 bases from J, leaving 17 bases between. Germline V lookup: CDR1 KGHSH, CDR2 LQKENI. CDR3 nucleotides: TGTGCCAGCTCACCTCGTCAGGAGTGGGGTGCAGATACGCAGTATTTT. Translation gives CASSPRQEWGADTQYF.

The chain uses TRBV6-6 and TRBJ1-1; 7 positions agree with TRBD1. This CDR3 contains 16 residues. V trimming: 5 bases; J trimming: 0 bases; junction bases outside the gene matches: 9. From germline, CDR1 is MNHNY and CDR2 SVGAGI (reference sequence). The CDR3 region is CASSPGQESVNTEAFF. The CDR3 nucleotides are TGTGCCAGCAGTCCCGGACAGGAAAGTGTGAACACTGAAGCTTTCTTT.

The rearrangement links TRBV19 to TRBJ2-3, with 9 bases that match TRBD2. This CDR3 has 16 residues. The junction had 7 bases not matched to a gene; V was cut back by 4 bases and J by 2 bases. Looked up from germline, CDR1 is LNHDA and CDR2 is SQIVND (reference sequence). Here the CDR3 DNA reads TGTGCCAGTAGTACCGGCCCTAGCGGGAACACAGATACGCAGTATTTT. Its translation is CASSTGPSGNTDTQYF.

V is TRBV14 and J is TRBJ2-1; TRBD2 agrees at 13 bases. The CDR3 extends over 17 amino acids. Trimming removed 2 bases from V and 5 bases from J; junction bases left unmatched: 6. CDR1 and CDR2 (germline): SGHDN, FVKESK. CDR3 region: CASSQRTSGGHNNEQFF. The CDR3 nucleotides are TGTGCCAGCAGCCAAAGGACTAGCGGGGGACATAACAATGAGCAGTTCTTC.

The CDR3, as DNA: TGTGCCAGCAGTTTACATTCTACAGGGGGGGTCTACGAGCAGTACTTC. It is translated as CASSLHSTGGVYEQYF. V is TRBV27 and J is TRBJ2-7, with D perhaps TRBD1 (8 bases). The V and J ends lost 2 bases and 3 bases respectively, with 17 bases between them. The germline CDR1 and CDR2 sequences are MNHEY and SMNVEV (reference sequence). This CDR3 has 16 amino acids.

As concerns this clone: A far larger clone differs by one base, so this is likely a read error. This chain joins TRBV5-8 and TRBJ2-7; D not certain. Germline CDR1 reads SGHTS; CDR2 reads YDEGEE. V was cut by 1 base and J by 0 bases, with 5 bases left in between. This CDR3 has 13 amino acids. As DNA, the CDR3 is TGTGCCAGCAGCTTGCAGAGCTCCTACGAGCAGTACTTC. Amino acids: CASSLQSSYEQYF. Filled out from reference TRBV5-8 and TRBJ2-7, the complete variable domain reads EAGVTQSPTHLIKTRGQQATLRCSPISGHTSVYWYQQALGLGLQFLLWYDEGEERNRGNFPPRFSGRQFPNYSSELNVNALELEDSALYLCASSLQSSYEQYFGPGTRLTVT.

The chain links TRBV30 to TRBJ2-7, with D perhaps matching TRBD2 (7 bases). With 2 bases removed from V and 5 bases from J, the gap between germline ends came to 16 bases. The CDR3 contains 14 residues. Germline CDR1 is GTSNPN and CDR2 is SVGIG (reference sequence). The CDR3 region is CAWSPRRGANEQYF. CDR3 DNA: TGTGCCTGGAGTCCGAGACGGGGGGCTAACGAGCAGTACTTC.

V and J are TRBV6-5 and TRBJ2-1; D gene unclear. Trimming took 1 base from V and 9 from J, leaving 4 bases between them. There are 11 residues in the CDR3. CDR1 MNHEY and CDR2 SVGAGI come from the germline V gene. CDR3 region: CASSYLGEQFF. CDR3 nucleotides: TGTGCCAGCAGTTACTTGGGTGAGCAGTTCTTC.

V gene TRBV15 combines with J gene TRBJ2-1; 8 bases agree with TRBD1. V shed 3 bases, J shed 5 bases, and the junction held 3 bases outside the gene matches. The CDR3 sequence is 14 residues long. CDR1 LNHNV and CDR2 YYDKDF come from the germline V gene (reference sequence). This CDR3 is CATSRGQENNEQFF. CDR3 nucleotides: TGTGCCACCAGCAGGGGACAGGAAAACAATGAGCAGTTCTTC.

J is TRBJ1-2 and V is TRBV28, with D unclear. V lost 2 bases and J 5 bases, leaving 9 bases between the germline ends. Germline CDR1 MDHEN, CDR2 SYDVKM. The CDR3 contains 13 residues. The CDR3 spells CASSLGPTYGYTF. In nucleotides, the CDR3 is TGTGCCAGCAGTTTAGGACCGACATATGGCTACACCTTC.

The chain has TRBV7-9 and TRBJ2-1, with 7 bases identical to TRBD1. Germline V lookup: CDR1 SEHNR, CDR2 FQNEAQ (reference sequence). The CDR3 runs to 18 residues. V dropped 0 bases and J dropped 4; count of bases not matched to a gene: 12. The CDR3 sequence is CASSLAIWTGGGYNEQFF. Written as DNA, the CDR3 is TGTGCCAGCAGCTTAGCAATCTGGACAGGAGGAGGTTACAATGAGCAGTTCTTC.

The V and J genes are TRBV7-3 and TRBJ1-4, with D tentatively TRBD1 (6 bases). Trimming removed 1 base from V and 6 bases from J, with 9 bases in between. The CDR3 consists of 14 residues. Germline values: CDR1 SGHTA, CDR2 FQGTGA. CDR3 in DNA: TGTGCCAGCAGCTTAAACAGGGTTGATGAAAAACTGTTTTTT. It codes for CASSLNRVDEKLFF.

The chain links TRBV6-1 to TRBJ2-7; D unclear. Trimming took 4 bases from V and 0 from J, leaving 13 bases between them. The CDR3 is 15 amino acids. Germline CDR1 is MNHNS and CDR2 is SASEGT. In DNA, the CDR3 is TGTGCCAGCAGTGGTAAATGGGCGCGCTCCTACGAGCAGTACTTC. It encodes CASSGKWARSYEQYF.

A few counts support this clone. The chain links TRBV11-1 to TRBJ2-1; the match to TRBD2 covers 11 bases. From germline, CDR1 is SGHAT and CDR2 FQDESV (reference sequence). CDR3 length: 16 residues. Germline trimming cut 5 bases from V and 4 bases from J; bases unmatched to any gene: 7. The DNA for the CDR3 is TGTGCCAGCAGCACCACCGGGACTAGCGGTTACAATGAGCAGTTCTTC. Its protein product is CASSTTGTSGYNEQFF.